The rows below give T cell receptor beta chains drawn from one sample of a study of blood T cell repertoires in COVID-19. Only in-frame clones appear in the TCRdb table, and some are missing; sequencing was by immunoSEQ multiplex PCR. This table holds about 290,000 clones, around 92% found once. Sequenced input: peripheral blood. The receptors come from a woman in her thirties with COVID-19, enrolled during active disease. Each CDR3 is given with its conserved first and last residue. Fields, in order: CDR3 protein, CDR3 DNA, clone size, CDR3 length, J gene, D gene, V gene. A D gene is named only where the DNA matches it firmly. Size tells how often a clone was seen (once, few, many) or the class of an expanded clone, and some rows leave it out.

CASSLRGTGLNTEAFF	TGCGCCAGCAGCTTGCGGGGGACAGGATTGAACACTGAAGCTTTCTTT	.	16	TRBJ1-1	TRBD1	TRBV5-1
CASSPGGTDTQYF	TGTGCCAGCAGCCCCGGGGGCACAGATACGCAGTATTTT	.	13	TRBJ2-3	.	TRBV7-9
CASSPTGGHYGYTF	TGTGCCAGCAGTCCAACAGGGGGCCACTATGGCTACACCTTC	once	14	TRBJ1-2	TRBD1	TRBV2
CASSSRVLGGAETQYF	TGTGCCAGCAGCTCTCGGGTATTGGGGGGGGCAGAGACCCAGTACTTC	.	16	TRBJ2-5	.	TRBV7-8
CASSLWFGGTSTDTQYF	TGTGCCAGCAGCTTGTGGTTCGGCGGTACTAGCACAGATACGCAGTATTTT	.	17	TRBJ2-3	.	TRBV5-4
CASSYSGAGEQYF	TGTGCCAGCAGTTACTCAGGAGCGGGGGAGCAGTACTTC	.	13	TRBJ2-7	TRBD2	TRBV6-2/TRBV6-3
CARSRDVRSSCFEAFF	TGTGCCAGAAGCCGGGATGTCAGGTCCTCCTGTTTTGAAGCTTTCTTT	.	16	TRBJ1-1	.	TRBV5-3
CATSRGRYEQYF	TGTGCCACGTCCAGGGGCCGCTACGAGCAGTACTTC	.	12	TRBJ2-7	.	TRBV19
CASSLLVAGGPNNEQFF	TGTGCCAGCAGTTTGCTTGTAGCGGGGGGGCCAAACAATGAGCAGTTCTTC	.	17	TRBJ2-1	TRBD2	TRBV27
CSVVQGPNYEQYF	TGCAGCGTTGTCCAGGGCCCAAATTACGAGCAGTACTTC	.	13	TRBJ2-7	.	TRBV29-1